This T cell receptor (beta chain) was retrieved from a study of human T cells and chemical hapten exposure (dated by TCRdb to the early 2020s). The study in broad terms: For sensitization, 2% DPC in acetone was applied to a 2 cm by 2 cm area of upper inner arm skin. Throughout the study period of roughly 24 weeks, patients also received therapeutic DPC doses to the scalp every week. Patch testing was done on the upper back using Finn chambers containing 0.01% DPC, and results were scored after 6 days according to International Contact Dermatitis Research Group standards. Most of the patients in the cohort were female, and the cohort covered alopecia areata with under or over 50% scalp involvement, alopecia totalis and alopecia universalis. Libraries were combined into a pool for sequencing, and differences in TCR yield between samples came mainly from small differences in library volumes within the pool. This study followed changes in the peripheral blood TCR repertoire in vivo during primary and secondary sensitization of alopecia patients to the hapten diphenylcyclopropenone (DPC). Blood samples were taken from patients before sensitization (week 0) and then at 2, 6 and about 24 weeks after DPC sensitization. Blood for TCR sequencing was provided by twenty-nine alopecia patients at one to four time points (pre-sensitization, 2, 6 and 24 weeks). Results and caveats for the whole study, not just this receptor: Repeated subsampling changed both the strength of the expansion versus patch-test correlation and the threshold at which that correlation became significant. The number of TCRs above 1 in 1000 frequency did not change with DPC sensitization; there was no evidence of global repertoire structure alterations. A positive correlation was found between the number of PT1 expanded TCRs and patch test score, with significance reached at thresholds 8, 16 and 32 but not 4. Because every patient had alopecia, a presumed autoimmune disease, the patients' immune response might differ from that of healthy individuals. Compared with pre-sensitization or healthy control sets, expanded TCRs formed significantly more large CDR3 similarity clusters, which is consistent with antigen-driven responses.

The protocol used for the library was RACE. Sequencing took place on a NextSeq 500. During library preparation, unique molecular identifiers were attached to individual cDNA molecules so that TCRs could be counted quantitatively and reproducibly. For every blood RNA sample, sequencing covered both the TCR alpha and TCR beta chains. As for how the authors treated the data: A median of around 96,000 TCRs per sample was observed, with a range of roughly 20,000 to 750,000. The Decombinator software suite was used to annotate V, J and CDR3 in the TCR reads. To make PS versus PT1 abundance plots, every sample was subsampled to the same number of TCRs (28,000). TCRs were defined as expanded if absent before sensitization and observed at least eight times at the 2-week time point. Clones were called with MiXCR by TCRdb after fastp trimmed the public reads at Q25, and only in-frame beta chains were retained. One record per CDR3 amino acid sequence lists the most common genes and DNA. The V and J calls and clone size come from TCRdb's table, not from the authors' own analysis. This sample has over 70,000 distinct CDR3 sequences in its table, and 9.5% to 13% of those were observed once. Around 1.6% of the sample rests with the top ten.

According to the germline V gene, CDR1 reads KGHDR and CDR2 reads SFDVKD. The CDR3 goes from the cysteine to the phenylalanine over 15 residues. The read is trimmed to its CDR3 DNA, 45 bases read in frame from base 1. Here V drops 4 bases and J drops 1 base, and the junction holds 4 bases not matched to any gene. The time point tag for this specimen amounts to: patch test 2, 6 weeks after DPC sensitization. The sample's treatment or condition label, decoded: therapeutic diphenylcyclopropenone sensitization with weekly scalp DPC. At each patch-test visit, blood was drawn before the patch test was applied. Patients were considered eligible if aged 18 to 70, diagnosed with alopecia and deemed suitable for DPC therapy, and patients were excluded if pregnant. Total RNA was extracted from unfractionated whole blood collected in Tempus Blood RNA tubes. This clonotype was seen a handful of times. This receptor's antigen is unknown. Base qualities are not at hand, and no much larger clone is one base apart.

The TCR was taken from a young man with alopecia areata. Some clones in this sample may be carry-over from other donors' samples. The rearranged segments are TRBV24-1 and TRBJ2-3; TRBD1 agrees with 7 junctional bases. The material was whole blood, obtained in connection with sensitization to the hapten diphenylcyclopropenone (DPC). The nucleotide sequence reads TGTGCCACCAGTGACTCCGGGACAGGCACAGATACGCAGTATTTT. It translates to CATSDSGTGTDTQYF.